A selection of T cell receptor beta chains follows, all from one sample in a study of CD8+ T cells in alopecia areata. Produced via immunoSEQ multiplex PCR; TCRdb's table is partial and in-frame only. Here the sample spans 200,000 to 250,000 clones, about 56% being singletons. Sequenced: CD8+ T cells sorted from blood. The receptor source for this set is a human donor in good health. Each CDR3 is given with its conserved first and last residue. A D gene is named only where the DNA matches it firmly. Size is omitted from some rows. Given values are once, few, many or a class for expanded clones.

abundance | j_gene | d_gene | v_gene | CDR3aa | CDR3nt
- | TRBJ1-2 | - | TRBV5-6 | CASSIGQAHGYTF | TGTGCCAGCAGCATCGGACAAGCGCATGGCTACACCTTC
- | TRBJ2-5 | - | TRBV25-1 | CASNGRGQETQYF | TGTGCCAGCAATGGCAGGGGACAAGAGACCCAGTACTTC
- | TRBJ1-2 | TRBD1 | TRBV27 | CASSSGGDGYTF | TGTGCCAGCAGTTCAGGGGGAGATGGCTACACCTTC
- | TRBJ2-1 | - | TRBV4-1 | CASSVTDSPAYNEQFF | TGCGCCAGCAGCGTCACCGACAGCCCGGCCTACAATGAGCAGTTCTTC
few | TRBJ1-1 | - | TRBV6-5 | CASKTSMNTEAFF | TGTGCCAGCAAGACTTCTATGAACACTGAAGCTTTCTTT
few | TRBJ1-4 | - | TRBV9 | CASSVGAGDIGEKLFF | TGTGCCAGCAGCGTAGGGGCAGGCGATATCGGAGAAAAACTGTTTTTT
- | TRBJ2-6 | TRBD1 | TRBV29-1 | CSVISGQETSGANVLTF | TGCAGCGTCATCTCGGGACAGGAGACTTCTGGGGCCAACGTCCTGACTTTC
- | TRBJ2-7 | TRBD2 | TRBV13 | CASSSRLAGGREQYF | TGTGCCAGCAGCTCCCGACTAGCGGGGGGGCGTGAGCAGTACTTC
- | TRBJ2-2 | - | TRBV4-1 | CASSHNGGDGELFF | TGCGCCAGCAGCCATAACGGGGGTGACGGGGAGCTGTTTTTT
- | TRBJ2-2 | - | TRBV7-9 | CASSFIGIGELFF | TGTGCCAGCAGCTTCATAGGAATCGGGGAGCTGTTTTTT
- | TRBJ1-2 | TRBD1 | TRBV7-9 | CASSSGGSNYGYTF | TGTGCCAGCAGCTCAGGGGGTTCTAACTATGGCTACACCTTC
- | TRBJ2-5 | - | TRBV7-9 | CASSLAVAGGETQYF | TGTGCCAGCAGCTTAGCCGTGGCAGGAGGAGAGACCCAGTACTTC
- | TRBJ2-5 | TRBD1 | TRBV4-1 | CASSQAGGTGDRQETQYF | TGCGCCAGCAGCCAAGCCGGGGGGACAGGGGATCGGCAAGAGACCCAGTACTTC
- | TRBJ2-4 | TRBD1 | TRBV2 | CASRGQGVAKNIQYF | TGTGCCAGCAGAGGACAGGGGGTAGCCAAAAACATTCAGTACTTC
few | TRBJ1-2 | - | TRBV4-1 | CASSQAAGEGYTF | TGCGCCAGCAGCCAAGCCGCGGGAGAAGGCTACACCTTC
- | TRBJ1-1 | - | TRBV7-8 | CASSQDDGNTEAFF | TGTGCCAGCAGCCAGGACGACGGAAACACTGAAGCTTTCTTT
- | TRBJ1-5 | - | TRBV9 | CASSVGGAGNQPQHF | TGTGCCAGCAGCGTAGGGGGGGCCGGTAATCAGCCCCAGCATTTT
- | TRBJ2-7 | - | TRBV2 | CASIHREHSYEQYF | TGTGCCAGCATTCACAGGGAGCACTCCTACGAGCAGTACTTC
- | TRBJ2-7 | - | TRBV30 | CAWTVGGSEQYF | TGTGCCTGGACCGTCGGGGGAAGCGAGCAGTACTTC
- | TRBJ2-4 | TRBD2 | TRBV9 | CASTSPITGTTSF | TGTGCCAGCACCTCACCGATAACCGGGACTACTTCCTTC
- | TRBJ1-1 | - | TRBV2 | CASSEVSSLVTEAFF | TGTGCCAGCAGTGAAGTGTCATCTCTCGTGACTGAAGCTTTCTTT
- | TRBJ2-5 | - | TRBV7-8 | CASSLAKDGRYVETQYF | TGTGCCAGCAGCTTAGCAAAGGATGGCCGCTATGTGGAGACCCAGTACTTC
- | TRBJ1-5 | - | TRBV4-1 | CASSQDRDQPQHF | TGCGCCAGCAGCCAAGATCGGGATCAGCCCCAGCATTTT
once | TRBJ2-6 | - | TRBV27 | CASSPQGGTGANVLTF | TGTGCCAGCAGTCCGCAGGGGGGGACTGGGGCCAACGTCCTGACTTTC
few | TRBJ2-5 | TRBD2 | TRBV9 | CASSVAAGRTYTSEYQETQYF | TGTGCCAGCAGCGTAGCTGCGGGGAGAACTTACACTAGCGAGTACCAAGAGACCCAGTACTTC
few | TRBJ2-1 | TRBD1 | TRBV4-1 | CASSQVTTGGSEQFF | TGCGCCAGCAGCCAAGTGACCACAGGGGGCAGTGAGCAGTTCTTC
- | TRBJ2-7 | TRBD2 | TRBV4-1 | CASSQTSGGNYEQYF | TGCGCCAGCAGCCAAACTAGCGGGGGAAACTACGAGCAGTACTTC
- | TRBJ2-7 | TRBD1 | TRBV9 | CASGQGSGEQYF | TGTGCCAGCGGACAGGGCAGCGGCGAGCAGTACTTC
- | TRBJ2-7 | - | TRBV28 | CASGTGSSYEQYF | TGTGCCAGTGGAACAGGTTCCTCCTACGAGCAGTACTTC
few | TRBJ2-7 | - | TRBV30 | CAWSVSVSAYEQYF | TGTGCCTGGAGTGTATCCGTATCGGCCTACGAGCAGTACTTC
- | TRBJ1-5 | - | TRBV12-5 | CASGLVQNQPQHF | TGTGCTAGTGGTTTGGTCCAAAATCAGCCCCAGCATTTT
- | TRBJ2-7 | - | TRBV29-1 | CSVVRGSHEQYF | TGCAGCGTTGTGAGGGGGAGCCACGAGCAGTACTTC
- | TRBJ2-3 | TRBD2 | TRBV7-8 | CASSTRAGVTDTQYF | TGTGCCAGCAGCACCCGGGCGGGGGTCACAGATACGCAGTATTTT
few | TRBJ2-5 | TRBD2 | TRBV29-1 | CSVEISGGPRETQYF | TGCAGCGTTGAAATAAGCGGGGGCCCGAGGGAGACCCAGTACTTC
- | TRBJ2-1 | TRBD2 | TRBV15 | CATSKSLETSGDNEQFF | TGTGCCACCAGCAAATCTCTGGAGACTAGCGGGGACAATGAGCAGTTCTTC
- | TRBJ1-6 | TRBD1 | TRBV2 | CASSEGTGGSPLHF | TGTGCCAGCAGTGAAGGGACAGGGGGATCACCCCTCCACTTT
- | TRBJ1-1 | - | TRBV9 | CASSVGGSTGPDTEAFF | TGTGCCAGCAGCGTAGGAGGGTCGACGGGTCCCGACACTGAAGCTTTCTTT
- | TRBJ2-4 | TRBD1 | TRBV10-2 | CASSARTGLTKNIQYF | TGCGCCAGCAGTGCCCGGACAGGGCTAACCAAAAACATTCAGTACTTC
- | TRBJ1-5 | - | TRBV29-1 | CSVVEAGGNQPQHF | TGCAGCGTTGTTGAGGCCGGTGGGAATCAGCCCCAGCATTTT
few | TRBJ2-1 | - | TRBV4-2 | CASSQALGRANEQFF | TGTGCCAGCAGCCAAGCGCTCGGGCGGGCTAATGAGCAGTTCTTC
- | TRBJ1-2 | TRBD1 | TRBV9 | CASSVDSGGLAGYTF | TGTGCCAGCAGCGTAGACTCAGGGGGGTTAGCTGGCTACACCTTC
- | TRBJ2-3 | - | TRBV11-2 | CASSFGTDTQYF | TGTGCCAGCAGCTTTGGAACAGATACGCAGTATTTT
few | TRBJ2-3 | TRBD2 | TRBV30 | CAWQTSGGHTDTQYF | TGTGCCTGGCAGACTAGCGGGGGACACACAGATACGCAGTATTTT
few | TRBJ2-6 | TRBD1 | TRBV27 | CASGDRLSGANVLTF | TGTGCCAGCGGGGACAGGCTCTCTGGGGCCAACGTCCTGACTTTC
- | TRBJ1-2 | TRBD1 | TRBV27 | CATSKQGADGYTF | TGTGCCACCTCCAAACAGGGGGCTGATGGCTACACCTTC
few | TRBJ2-1 | TRBD1 | TRBV10-2 | CASSDGTGDSEQFF | TGCGCCAGCAGCGACGGGACAGGGGATAGTGAGCAGTTCTTC
few | TRBJ1-2 | TRBD1 | TRBV29-1 | CTIPGGDGYTF | TGCACCATTCCAGGGGGCGATGGCTACACCTTC
few | TRBJ2-3 | TRBD1 | TRBV2 | CASRDRADTQYF | TGTGCCAGCCGGGACAGAGCAGATACGCAGTATTTT
- | TRBJ2-1 | - | TRBV30 | CAWRPQGREQFF | TGTGCCTGGAGACCTCAGGGTAGGGAGCAGTTCTTC
- | TRBJ1-2 | TRBD1 | TRBV25-1 | CASTQTGNYGYTF | TGTGCCAGCACCCAGACAGGGAACTATGGCTACACCTTC
few | TRBJ2-3 | - | TRBV7-2 | CASSFLGDTQYF | TGTGCCAGCAGCTTCTTGGGAGATACGCAGTATTTT
few | TRBJ2-3 | TRBD2 | TRBV5-1 | CASSLALAGNTDTQYF | TGCGCCAGCAGCTTGGCACTAGCGGGCAACACAGATACGCAGTATTTT
- | TRBJ1-1 | TRBD1 | TRBV4-1 | CASSQPGDRNTEAFF | TGCGCCAGCAGCCAACCCGGGGACAGAAACACTGAAGCTTTCTTT
- | TRBJ2-1 | TRBD2 | TRBV30 | CAWSGIRGLAGNNEQFF | TGTGCCTGGAGTGGAATACGGGGACTAGCGGGGAACAATGAGCAGTTCTTC
- | TRBJ2-2 | - | TRBV6-5 | CASSYSGVTGELFF | TGTGCCAGCAGTTACTCAGGGGTCACCGGGGAGCTGTTTTTT
- | TRBJ2-5 | TRBD1 | TRBV7-9 | CASSSSRDRGETQYF | TGTGCCAGCAGCTCCTCCCGAGACAGGGGGGAGACCCAGTACTTC
- | TRBJ1-5 | - | TRBV5-6 | CASSLAVGEAQHF | TGTGCCAGCAGCTTGGCCGTGGGAGAGGCCCAGCATTTT